These 20 T cell receptor beta chains came from one sample sequenced in a study of draining lymph node invasion in breast cancer. MiXCR was run by TCRdb on the bulk RNA-seq reads, yielding one entry per CDR3 protein. The table lists just over 2,500 distinct CDR3 sequences, about 68% of them singletons, with 2.5% to 3% in the top ten. Cells sorted as CD4+ CD45RA- CD25high were taken as memory regulatory T cells. Specimen: sorted memory Tregs from a lymph node. These receptor sequences come from a female donor with luminal breast cancer.

The J gene is TRBJ2-7, the V gene TRBV5-6, with D unclear. CDR1 and CDR2 from the germline V gene are SGHDT and YYEEEE. The length of the CDR3 is 13 residues. Trimming shortened V by 1 base and J by 0 bases, and 5 bases separated the two germline ends. The DNA for the CDR3 is TGTGCCAGCAGCTTGCCCGACTCCTACGAGCAGTACTTC. It yields the protein CASSLPDSYEQYF.

V gene TRBV16 combines with J gene TRBJ2-5; D ambiguous. Trimming removed 0 bases at V and 5 bases at J, with 7 bases between. This CDR3 contains 13 residues. Germline-derived CDR1 and CDR2 are KGHSY and FQNENV. CDR3 sequence reads: CASSQSLGETQYF. The CDR3 region has the DNA TGTGCCAGCAGCCAATCCCTGGGGGAGACCCAGTACTTC.

The chain recombines TRBV7-2 with TRBJ1-2; D call uncertain. CDR3 length equals 13 residues. Germline V lookup: CDR1 SGHTA, CDR2 FQGNSA. V lost 1 base and J lost 0, with 3 bases in between. Written as DNA, the CDR3 is TGTGCCAGCAGCTTAGGGGCTAACTATGGCTACACCTTC. It codes for CASSLGANYGYTF.

In this sample, this clonotype turned up a few times. V usage is TRBV19 and J usage is TRBJ1-5; D is perhaps TRBD1 (5 bases). CDR1 and CDR2 (germline): LNHDA, SQIVND (reference sequence). This CDR3 comprises 14 residues. The V end was cut by 3 bases, the J end by 1 base, with 7 bases between. In nucleotides, the CDR3 is TGTGCCAGTAGTATCCGGGACAGCAATCAGCCCCAGCATTTT. Protein product: CASSIRDSNQPQHF. Variable domain in full (rest from reference TRBV19 and TRBJ1-5): DGGITQSPKYLFRKEGQNVTLSCEQNLNHDAMYWYRQDPGQGLRLIYYSQIVNDFQKGDIAEGYSVSREKKESFPLTVTSAQKNPTAFYLCASSIRDSNQPQHFGDGTRLSIL.

This clonotype has just a few counts. This chain's CDR3 is CASSQGQGGNTIYF. The DNA for the CDR3 is TGTGCCAGCAGCCAGGGACAGGGGGGAAACACCATATATTTT. The chain has TRBV7-2 and TRBJ1-3; 10 positions agree with TRBD1. CDR1 is SGHTA, CDR2 FQGNSA, per germline. The CDR3 length is 14 residues. J gave up 4 bases and V 5 bases, and 2 bases lay outside the gene matches.

The CDR3 region is CATSRASEAFF. CDR3 bases: TGTGCCACCAGCAGAGCCAGTGAAGCTTTCTTT. The chain couples TRBV15 to TRBJ1-1; D unresolved. The CDR3 has 11 residues. Germline V gene lookup returns CDR1 LNHNV and CDR2 YYDKDF (reference sequence). V lost 1 base and J 7 bases, leaving 4 bases between the germline ends.

This chain uses TRBV28 with TRBJ2-3; a possible D gene is TRBD1 (5 bases). Trimming took 6 bases from V and 0 from J, leaving 10 bases between them. CDR3 size: 14 residues. Germline assignment: CDR1 MDHEN and CDR2 SYDVKM. The CDR3 is CASRQGVSTDTQYF. The CDR3 DNA is TGTGCCAGCAGGCAGGGTGTTAGCACAGATACGCAGTATTTT.

This clonotype was detected a few times. The chain joins TRBV4-1 to TRBJ1-1; 7 positions agree with TRBD1. Germline-derived CDR1 and CDR2 are MGHRA and YSYEKL. CDR3 length equals 19 residues. The V and J ends lost 0 bases and 1 base, in that order; junction bases with no gene match: 14. The CDR3 is CASSQEMTGKVLRNTEAFF. The CDR3 DNA follows: TGCGCCAGCAGCCAAGAAATGACAGGGAAAGTATTAAGGAACACTGAAGCTTTCTTT.

The chain combines TRBV20-1 with TRBJ2-3, with D hard to call. Trimming left V 5 bases short and J 2 bases short, with 8 bases between. The length of the CDR3 is 12 residues. Germline CDR1 reads DFQATT; CDR2 reads SNEGSKA (reference sequence). The CDR3 nucleotides read TGCAGTGCTGCATCGGACACAGATACGCAGTATTTT. This translates into CSAASDTDTQYF.

The chain recombines TRBV11-2 with TRBJ2-7; no clear D gene. Trimming took 1 base from V and 5 from J, leaving 6 bases between them. This CDR3 has 12 residues. Germline V CDR1 and CDR2: SGHAT, FQNNGV. The CDR3 nucleotides read TGTGCCAGCAGCTTAGCTGCCCACGAGCAGTACTTC. Encoded protein: CASSLAAHEQYF.

This clonotype appeared a few times. This rearrangement joins TRBV11-2 to TRBJ2-3; perhaps TRBD1 as D (5 bases). In germline, CDR1 is SGHAT, CDR2 FQNNGV. The length of the CDR3 is 15 residues. V lost 5 bases, J lost 0 bases, and 12 bases lay in between. The CDR3: CASSVPRQSTDTQYF. The CDR3 nucleotides read TGTGCCAGCAGCGTCCCCCGACAGAGCACAGATACGCAGTATTTT.

The chain recombines TRBV12-3 or TRBV12-4 with TRBJ1-1, with TRBD1 matching 12 bases. The CDR3 runs to 18 residues. The trim removed 3 bases at V and 2 bases at J, leaving 10 bases unmatched. The DNA of the CDR3 is TGTGCCAGCAGTTTTCAATCCGGGACAGGGGGCGCAAACACTGAAGCTTTCTTT. Translation: CASSFQSGTGGANTEAFF.

The chain is built from TRBV2 and TRBJ2-1, with D hard to call. V lost 7 bases to trimming and J lost 10 bases, with 14 bases between them. This CDR3 region has 12 residues. Per germline, CDR1 SNHLY and CDR2 FYNNEI. CDR3 protein: CASMGRTSEQFF. Written as DNA, the CDR3 is TGTGCCAGCATGGGCAGGACGAGCGAGCAGTTCTTC.

CDR3 coding DNA: TGTGCCAGCAGCCTCCGGACAGGGGGCGCGAGTCCCGGGGAGCTGTTTTTT. Its protein product is CASSLRTGGASPGELFF. The chain carries TRBV14 and TRBJ2-2; 11 bases line up with TRBD1. Losses at the gene ends were 4 bases for V and 6 bases for J; bases not matched to a gene: 10. The CDR3 runs to 17 residues. Germline loops: CDR1 SGHDN, CDR2 FVKESK.

The chain links TRBV13 to TRBJ2-1, with 11 nucleotides matching TRBD2. Germline assignment: CDR1 PRHDT and CDR2 FYEKMQ (reference sequence). The J segment lost 8 bases and the V segment lost 5 bases, leaving 2 bases of the junction unmatched. CDR3 length: 13 amino acids. Written as DNA, the CDR3 is TGTGCCAGCAGCAAGACTAGCGGGGATGAGCAGTTCTTC. Protein sequence: CASSKTSGDEQFF. The whole variable domain, remainder taken from reference TRBV13 and TRBJ2-1, is AAGVIQSPRHLIKEKRETATLKCYPIPRHDTVYWYQQGPGQDPQFLISFYEKMQSDKGSIPDRFSAQQFSDYHSELNMSSLELGDSALYFCASSKTSGDEQFFGPGTRLTVL.

The chain carries TRBV7-6 and TRBJ1-4; the D is unclear. The CDR3 consists of 14 residues. In germline, CDR1 is SGHVS, CDR2 FNYEAQ. The V gene lost 0 bases and the J gene lost 5 bases, with 7 bases spanning the gap. CDR3 sequence (DNA): TGTGCCAGCAGCTTAGCCAGAGGGAATGAAAAACTGTTTTTT. This translates into CASSLARGNEKLFF. The variable domain in full, with the rest retrieved from reference TRBV7-6 and TRBJ1-4, is GAGVSQSPRYKVTKRGQDVALRCDPISGHVSLYWYRQALGQGPEFLTYFNYEAQQDKSGLPNDRFSAERPEGSISTLTIQRTEQRDSAMYRCASSLARGNEKLFFGSGTQLSVL.

The chain carries TRBV29-1 and TRBJ1-1; possibly TRBD1 for D (6 bases). This CDR3 region has 13 residues. CDR1 is SQVTM and CDR2 is ANQGSEA in the germline V gene. V was trimmed by 4 bases and J by 3 bases, leaving 12 bases between them. The CDR3 bases are TGCAGCGTTGCGGACAGCTCCTACACTGAAGCTTTCTTT. This codes for CSVADSSYTEAFF.

The CDR3 DNA sequence: TGCGCCAGCAGCCAAGACCTCGCCGGGGGGCAGGGCGGGGAGCTGTTTTTT. Translation gives CASSQDLAGGQGGELFF. This rearrangement joins TRBV4-1 to TRBJ2-2, with D possibly matching TRBD2 (7 bases). Germline V gene sequence: CDR1 MGHRA, CDR2 YSYEKL. Trimming pared 0 bases from V and 7 bases from J, leaving 18 bases between. This CDR3 contains 17 residues.

The chain is built from TRBV6-5 and TRBJ1-1, with D unclear. The V gene's germline CDR1 is MNHEY and CDR2 SVGAGI. Trimming pared 8 bases from V and 0 bases from J, leaving 10 bases between. The CDR3 covers 13 residues. CDR3 nucleotide sequence: TGTGCCAGCGCGCTCGGGGTGAACACTGAAGCTTTCTTT. Its protein is CASALGVNTEAFF.

The chain has TRBV29-1 and TRBJ1-1; D call uncertain. Between the trimmed V and J ends, which lost 3 bases and 0 bases, there was a span of 11 bases. Germline V gene data show CDR1 as SQVTM and CDR2 as ANQGSEA. The CDR3 extends over 14 amino acids. Here the CDR3 reads CSVDRSPMNTEAFF. As DNA, the CDR3 is TGCAGCGTTGATCGGTCGCCGATGAACACTGAAGCTTTCTTT.